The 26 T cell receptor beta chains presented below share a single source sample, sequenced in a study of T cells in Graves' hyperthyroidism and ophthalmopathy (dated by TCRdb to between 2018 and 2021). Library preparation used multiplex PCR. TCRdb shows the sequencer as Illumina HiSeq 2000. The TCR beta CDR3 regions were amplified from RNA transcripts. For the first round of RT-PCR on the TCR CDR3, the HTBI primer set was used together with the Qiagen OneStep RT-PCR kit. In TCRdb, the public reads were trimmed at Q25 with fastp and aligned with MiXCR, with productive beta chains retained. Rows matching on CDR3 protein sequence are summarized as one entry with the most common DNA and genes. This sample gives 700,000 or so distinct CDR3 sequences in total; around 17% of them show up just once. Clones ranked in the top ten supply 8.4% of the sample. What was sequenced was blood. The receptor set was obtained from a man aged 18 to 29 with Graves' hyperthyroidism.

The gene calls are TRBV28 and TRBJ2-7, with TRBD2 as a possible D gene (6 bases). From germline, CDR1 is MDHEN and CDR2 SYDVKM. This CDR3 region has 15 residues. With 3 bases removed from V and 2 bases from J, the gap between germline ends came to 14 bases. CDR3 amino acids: CASSFFEGGAYEQYF. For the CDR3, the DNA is TGTGCCAGCAGTTTCTTTGAGGGCGGGGCCTACGAGCAGTACTTC. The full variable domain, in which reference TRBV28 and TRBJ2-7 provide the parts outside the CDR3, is DVKVTQSSRYLVKRTGEKVFLECVQDMDHENMFWYRQDPGLGLRLIYFSYDVKMKEKGDIPEGYSVSREKKERFSLILESASTNQTSMYLCASSFFEGGAYEQYFGPGTRLTVT.

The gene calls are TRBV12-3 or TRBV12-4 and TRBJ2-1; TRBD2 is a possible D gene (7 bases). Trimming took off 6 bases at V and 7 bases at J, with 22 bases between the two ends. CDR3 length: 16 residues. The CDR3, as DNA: TGTGCCAGCAGGGGGGGGCGGGACGGAGGATTAAATGAGCAGTTCTTC. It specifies CASRGGRDGGLNEQFF.

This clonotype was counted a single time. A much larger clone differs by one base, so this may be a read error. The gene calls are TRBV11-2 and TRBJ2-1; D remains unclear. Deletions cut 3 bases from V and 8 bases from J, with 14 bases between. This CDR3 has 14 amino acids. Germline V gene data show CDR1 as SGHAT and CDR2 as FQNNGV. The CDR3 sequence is CASSFPRANDEQFF. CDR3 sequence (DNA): TGTGCCAGCAGCTTTCCAAGGGCGAACGATGAGCAGTTCTTC.

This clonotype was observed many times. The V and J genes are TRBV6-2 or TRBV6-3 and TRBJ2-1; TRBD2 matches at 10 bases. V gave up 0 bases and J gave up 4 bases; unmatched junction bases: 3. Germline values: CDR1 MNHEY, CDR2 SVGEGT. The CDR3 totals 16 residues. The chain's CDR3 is CASSYSRTSGYNEQFF. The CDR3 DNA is TGTGCCAGCAGTTACTCAAGGACTAGCGGATACAATGAGCAGTTCTTC.

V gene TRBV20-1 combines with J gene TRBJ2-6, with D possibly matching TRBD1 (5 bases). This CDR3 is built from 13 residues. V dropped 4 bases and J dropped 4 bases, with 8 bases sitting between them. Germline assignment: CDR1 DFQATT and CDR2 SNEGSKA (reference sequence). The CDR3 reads CSATGLGANVLTF. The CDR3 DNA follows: TGCAGTGCTACAGGGTTGGGGGCCAACGTCCTGACTTTC.

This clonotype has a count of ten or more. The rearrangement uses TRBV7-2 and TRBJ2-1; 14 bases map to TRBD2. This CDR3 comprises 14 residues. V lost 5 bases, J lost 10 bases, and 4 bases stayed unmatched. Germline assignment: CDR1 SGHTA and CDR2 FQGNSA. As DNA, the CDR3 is TGTGCCAGCAGCAAGGGACTAGCGGGAGAAGAGCAGTTCTTC. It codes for CASSKGLAGEEQFF. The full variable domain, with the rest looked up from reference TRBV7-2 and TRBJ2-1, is GAGVSQSPSNKVTEKGKDVELRCDPISGHTALYWYRQSLGQGLEFLIYFQGNSAPDKSGLPSDRFSAERTGGSVSTLTIQRTQQEDSAVYLCASSKGLAGEEQFFGPGTRLTVL.

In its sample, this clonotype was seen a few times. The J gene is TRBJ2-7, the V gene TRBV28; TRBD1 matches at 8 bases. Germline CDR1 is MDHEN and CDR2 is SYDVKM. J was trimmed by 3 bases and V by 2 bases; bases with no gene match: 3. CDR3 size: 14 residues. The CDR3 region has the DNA TGTGCCAGCAGTTTAGGGACAGGAATCTACGAGCAGTACTTC. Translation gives CASSLGTGIYEQYF.

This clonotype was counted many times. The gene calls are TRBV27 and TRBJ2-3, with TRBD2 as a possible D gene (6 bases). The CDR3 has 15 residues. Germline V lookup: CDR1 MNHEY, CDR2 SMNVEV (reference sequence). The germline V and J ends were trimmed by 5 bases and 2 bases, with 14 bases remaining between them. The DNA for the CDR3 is TGTGCCAGCAGTATATTACTAGCCCCCACAGATACGCAGTATTTT. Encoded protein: CASSILLAPTDTQYF.

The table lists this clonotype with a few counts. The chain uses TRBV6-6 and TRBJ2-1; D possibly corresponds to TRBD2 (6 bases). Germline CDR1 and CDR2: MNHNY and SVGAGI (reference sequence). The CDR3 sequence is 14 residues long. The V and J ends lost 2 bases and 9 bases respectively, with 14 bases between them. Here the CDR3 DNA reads TGTGCCAGCAGTTACGACCTTCCCGGGGGTGAGCAGTTCTTC. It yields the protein CASSYDLPGGEQFF.

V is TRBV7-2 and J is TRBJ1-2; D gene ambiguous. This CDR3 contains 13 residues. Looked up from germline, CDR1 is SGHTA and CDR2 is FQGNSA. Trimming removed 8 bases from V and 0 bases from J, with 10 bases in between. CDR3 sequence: CASQEGPNYGYTF. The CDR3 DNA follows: TGTGCCAGCCAAGAGGGTCCTAACTATGGCTACACCTTC. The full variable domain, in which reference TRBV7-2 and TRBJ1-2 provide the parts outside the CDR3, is GAGVSQSPSNKVTEKGKDVELRCDPISGHTALYWYRQSLGQGLEFLIYFQGNSAPDKSGLPSDRFSAERTGGSVSTLTIQRTQQEDSAVYLCASQEGPNYGYTFGSGTRLTVV.

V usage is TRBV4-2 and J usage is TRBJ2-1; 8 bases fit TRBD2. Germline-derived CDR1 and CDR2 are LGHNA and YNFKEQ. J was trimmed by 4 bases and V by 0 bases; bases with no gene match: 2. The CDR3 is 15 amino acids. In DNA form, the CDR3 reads TGTGCCAGCAGCCAAGATCGGGAGGGTTACAATGAGCAGTTCTTC. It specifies CASSQDREGYNEQFF.

The CDR3 DNA follows: TGTGCCAGCAGTTATCAGGCGGGACAAAACACCGGGGAGCTGTTTTTT. Translated, it gives CASSYQAGQNTGELFF. The chain uses TRBV6-5 and TRBJ2-2; D could derive from TRBD1 or TRBD2 (6 bases each). Germline values: CDR1 MNHEY, CDR2 SVGAGI. This CDR3 contains 16 residues. Trimming left V 3 bases short and J 2 bases short, with 13 bases between.

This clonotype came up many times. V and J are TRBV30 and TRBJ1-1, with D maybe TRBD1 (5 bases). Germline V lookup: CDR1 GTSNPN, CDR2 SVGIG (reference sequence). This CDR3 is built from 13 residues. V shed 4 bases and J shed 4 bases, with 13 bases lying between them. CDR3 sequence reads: CAWIREGRTEAFF. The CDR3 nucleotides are TGTGCCTGGATACGGGAGGGGCGCACTGAAGCTTTCTTT.

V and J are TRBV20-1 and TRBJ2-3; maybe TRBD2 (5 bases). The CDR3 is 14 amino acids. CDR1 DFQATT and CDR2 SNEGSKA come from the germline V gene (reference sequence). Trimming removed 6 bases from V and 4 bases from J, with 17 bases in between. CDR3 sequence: CSAESLRAPDTQYF. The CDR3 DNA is TGCAGTGCCGAGAGTTTGCGGGCCCCAGATACGCAGTATTTT.

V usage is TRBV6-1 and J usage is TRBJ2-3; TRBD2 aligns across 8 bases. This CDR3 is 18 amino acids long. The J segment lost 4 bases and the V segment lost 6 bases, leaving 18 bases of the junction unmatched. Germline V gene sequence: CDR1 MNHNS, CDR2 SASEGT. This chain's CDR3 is CASSRWGVSGSRADTQYF. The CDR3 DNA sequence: TGTGCCAGCAGCCGATGGGGGGTCAGCGGGAGCCGTGCAGATACGCAGTATTTT.

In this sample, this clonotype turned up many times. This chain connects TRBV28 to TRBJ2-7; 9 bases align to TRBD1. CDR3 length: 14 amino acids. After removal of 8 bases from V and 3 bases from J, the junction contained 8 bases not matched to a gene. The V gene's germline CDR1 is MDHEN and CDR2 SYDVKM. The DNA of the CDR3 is TGTGCCAGCGGTCTTCCGGGACAGGGCTACGAGCAGTACTTC. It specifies CASGLPGQGYEQYF. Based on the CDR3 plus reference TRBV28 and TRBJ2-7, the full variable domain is DVKVTQSSRYLVKRTGEKVFLECVQDMDHENMFWYRQDPGLGLRLIYFSYDVKMKEKGDIPEGYSVSREKKERFSLILESASTNQTSMYLCASGLPGQGYEQYFGPGTRLTVT.

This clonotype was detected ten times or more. CDR3 protein: CASSSEPASYEQYF. The CDR3 bases are TGCGCCAGCAGCTCCGAACCCGCCTCCTACGAGCAGTACTTC. The rearrangement uses TRBV5-1 and TRBJ2-7; D unresolved. Germline loops: CDR1 SGHRS, CDR2 YFSETQ. Trimming took off 3 bases at V and 0 bases at J, with 10 bases between the two ends. This CDR3 comprises 14 residues. The full variable domain, with the rest looked up from reference TRBV5-1 and TRBJ2-7, is KAGVTQTPRYLIKTRGQQVTLSCSPISGHRSVSWYQQTPGQGLQFLFEYFSETQRNKGNFPGRFSGRQFSNSRSEMNVSTLELGDSALYLCASSSEPASYEQYFGPGTRLTVT.

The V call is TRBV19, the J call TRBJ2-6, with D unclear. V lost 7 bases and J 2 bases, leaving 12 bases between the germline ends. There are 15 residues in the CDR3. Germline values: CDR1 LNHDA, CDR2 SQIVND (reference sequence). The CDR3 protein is CASTYSQAGANVLTF. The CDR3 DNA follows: TGTGCCAGTACCTATTCTCAGGCTGGGGCCAACGTCCTGACTTTC.

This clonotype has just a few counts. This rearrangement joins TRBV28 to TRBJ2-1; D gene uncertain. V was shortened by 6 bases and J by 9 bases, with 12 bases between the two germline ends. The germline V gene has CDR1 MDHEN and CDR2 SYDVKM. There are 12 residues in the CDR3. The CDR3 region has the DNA TGTGCCAGCAGAAGTCCTCAACGTGAGCAGTTCTTC. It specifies CASRSPQREQFF.

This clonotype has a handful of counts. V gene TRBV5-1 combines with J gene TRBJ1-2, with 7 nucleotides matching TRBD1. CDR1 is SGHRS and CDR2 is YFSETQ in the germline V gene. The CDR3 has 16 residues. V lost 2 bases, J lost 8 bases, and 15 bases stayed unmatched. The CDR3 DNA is TGCGCCAGCAGCTTCTCCACCCGAACAGGGGTCGACGGCTACACCTTC. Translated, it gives CASSFSTRTGVDGYTF.

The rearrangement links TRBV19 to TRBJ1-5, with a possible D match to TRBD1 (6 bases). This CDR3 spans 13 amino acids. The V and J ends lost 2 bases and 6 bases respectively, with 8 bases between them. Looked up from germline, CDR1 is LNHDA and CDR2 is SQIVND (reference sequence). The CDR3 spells CASSIQGIQPQHF. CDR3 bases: TGTGCCAGTAGTATACAGGGGATTCAGCCCCAGCATTTT.

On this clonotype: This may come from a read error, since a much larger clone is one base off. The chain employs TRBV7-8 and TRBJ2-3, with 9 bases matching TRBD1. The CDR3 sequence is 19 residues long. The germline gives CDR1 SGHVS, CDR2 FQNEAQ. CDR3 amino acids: CASILVPDWTGVGTDTQYF. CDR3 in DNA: TGTGCCAGCATCTTAGTCCCGGACTGGACAGGGGTTGGAACAGATACGCAGTATTTT.

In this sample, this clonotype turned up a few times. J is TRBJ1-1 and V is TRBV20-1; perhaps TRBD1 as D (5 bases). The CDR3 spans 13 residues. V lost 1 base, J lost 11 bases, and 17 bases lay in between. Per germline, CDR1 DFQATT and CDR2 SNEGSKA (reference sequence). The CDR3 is CSARVEVGGWAFF. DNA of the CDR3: TGCAGTGCTAGAGTGGAGGTGGGGGGTTGGGCTTTCTTT.

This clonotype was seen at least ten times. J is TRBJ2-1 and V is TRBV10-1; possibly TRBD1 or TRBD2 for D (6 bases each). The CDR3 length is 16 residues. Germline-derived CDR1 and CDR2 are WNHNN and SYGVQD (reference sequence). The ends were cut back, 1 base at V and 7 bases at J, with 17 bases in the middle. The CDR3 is CASSEFPGAPANEQFF. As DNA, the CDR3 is TGCGCCAGCAGTGAGTTTCCGGGGGCCCCGGCGAATGAGCAGTTCTTC.

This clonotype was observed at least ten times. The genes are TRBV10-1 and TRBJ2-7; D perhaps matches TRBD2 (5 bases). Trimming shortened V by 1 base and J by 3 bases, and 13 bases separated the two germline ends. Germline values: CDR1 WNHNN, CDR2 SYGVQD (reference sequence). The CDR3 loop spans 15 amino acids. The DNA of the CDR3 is TGCGCCAGCAGTGAGTTCCCCGGGGAAGGCTACGAGCAGTACTTC. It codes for CASSEFPGEGYEQYF.

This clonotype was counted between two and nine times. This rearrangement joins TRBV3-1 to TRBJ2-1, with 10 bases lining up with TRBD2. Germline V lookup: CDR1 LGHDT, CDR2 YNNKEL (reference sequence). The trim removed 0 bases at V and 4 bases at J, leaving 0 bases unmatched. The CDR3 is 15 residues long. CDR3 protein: CASSQDSGGYNEQFF. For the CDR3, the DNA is TGTGCCAGCAGCCAAGATAGCGGGGGGTACAATGAGCAGTTCTTC.